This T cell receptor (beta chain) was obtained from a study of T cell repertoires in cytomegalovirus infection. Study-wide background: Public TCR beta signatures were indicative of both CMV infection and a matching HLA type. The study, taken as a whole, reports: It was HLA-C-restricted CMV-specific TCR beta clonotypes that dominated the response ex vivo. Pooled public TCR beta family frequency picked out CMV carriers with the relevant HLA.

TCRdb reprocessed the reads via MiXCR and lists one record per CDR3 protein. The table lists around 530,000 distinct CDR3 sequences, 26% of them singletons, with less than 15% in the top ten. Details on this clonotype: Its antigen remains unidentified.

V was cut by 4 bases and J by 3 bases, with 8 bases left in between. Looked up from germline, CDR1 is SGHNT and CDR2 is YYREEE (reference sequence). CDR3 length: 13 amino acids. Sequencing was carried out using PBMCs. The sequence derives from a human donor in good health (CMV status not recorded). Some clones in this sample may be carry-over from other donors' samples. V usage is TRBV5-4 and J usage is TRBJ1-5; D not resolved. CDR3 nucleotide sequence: TGTGCCAGCAGCCAAGACGTCAATCAGCCCCAGCATTTT. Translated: CASSQDVNQPQHF.